These T cell receptor beta chains were read from a single sample in a study of cytomegalovirus exposure and HLA in healthy donors. Clones were sequenced by immunoSEQ multiplex PCR, and TCRdb holds only the in-frame ones, with some missing. The sample has 150,000 to 200,000 clones, approximately 81% seen once. The material sequenced was PBMCs. The receptor source for this set is a man aged 18 to 35 in good health and CMV-seropositive. CDR3s include the opening cysteine and the closing phenylalanine or tryptophan. D genes are given only for firm matches. Clone size, where shown, is once, few, many, or a class for clones that have expanded.

d_call | j_call | clone_size | v_call | cdr3_nt | cdr3_aa
- | TRBJ1-2 | - | TRBV5-1 | TGCGCCAGCAGCTTGGCTCAGGGTGAAGGCTACACCTTC | CASSLAQGEGYTF
- | TRBJ2-2 | - | TRBV28 | TGTGCCAGCAGTTTAACCCAGGGAATTAACACCGGGGAGCTGTTTTTT | CASSLTQGINTGELFF
- | TRBJ2-5 | - | TRBV5-1 | TGCGCCAGCAGCTTCGGATCTCAGGGGAGAGAGTCCCAGTACTTC | CASSFGSQGRESQYF
TRBD2 | TRBJ2-1 | - | TRBV19 | TGTGCCAGTAGTATTTTCGCGCGGGAGGGCCGGAATGAGCAGTTCTTC | CASSIFAREGRNEQFF
TRBD1 | TRBJ2-3 | - | TRBV2 | TGTGCCAGCAGTGAATTAGTGGCAGGGGGCGACGATACGCAGTATTTT | CASSELVAGGDDTQYF
- | TRBJ1-1 | - | TRBV9 | TGTGCCAGCAGCGTAGTGGAGGCGAACACTGAAGCTTTCTTT | CASSVVEANTEAFF
- | TRBJ1-5 | - | TRBV7-9 | TGTGCCAGCAGCGCTTCGCAGGGGCAGGGGATAGGGCAGCCCCAGCATTTT | CASSASQGQGIGQPQHF
- | TRBJ2-5 | - | TRBV5-1 | TGCGCCAGCAGCTTAACCCCCCTGAGGGAGACCCAGTACTTC | CASSLTPLRETQYF
- | TRBJ1-5 | - | TRBV28 | TGTGCCAGCAGCCCCGGGACATACCAGCCCCAGCATTTT | CASSPGTYQPQHF
TRBD1 | TRBJ1-5 | - | TRBV5-1 | TGCGCCAGCAGCCCGACAGGGGGAAGGGGTCAGCCCCAGCATTTT | CASSPTGGRGQPQHF
TRBD1 | TRBJ1-1 | once | TRBV28 | TGTGCCAGTCGTGGGGCAGGGGGGTCTATGAACACTGAAGCTTTCTTT | CASRGAGGSMNTEAFF
- | TRBJ1-6 | - | TRBV27 | TGTGCCAGCAGTTCTGGCAGGGGTGATTCACCCCTCCACTTT | CASSSGRGDSPLHF
TRBD1 | TRBJ2-3 | - | TRBV28 | TGTGCCAGCAGTTTCCTAGGACAGGGTAACACAGATACGCAGTATTTT | CASSFLGQGNTDTQYF
TRBD2 | TRBJ2-7 | - | TRBV7-2 | TGTGCCAGCAGCCTCGTGGGACTACCTTACGAGCAGTACTTC | CASSLVGLPYEQYF
- | TRBJ1-5 | - | TRBV30 | TGTGCCTGGAGAAGGCGTGGGCTGGGCGGCAATCAGCCCCAGCATTTT | CAWRRRGLGGNQPQHF
TRBD2 | TRBJ2-6 | - | TRBV11-2 | TGTGCCAGCAGCTTTCTGGGGGGGTCTGGGGCCAACGTCCTGACTTTC | CASSFLGGSGANVLTF
TRBD1 | TRBJ1-1 | - | TRBV2 | TGTGCCAGTACGGCACAGGGGCCGGTTGACACTGAAGCTTTCTTT | CASTAQGPVDTEAFF
TRBD1 | TRBJ2-1 | - | TRBV5-1 | TGCGCCAGCAGCTTGGCCCAGGGGGCGAACAATGAGCAGTTCTTC | CASSLAQGANNEQFF
TRBD1 | TRBJ1-2 | - | TRBV28 | TGTGCCAGCAGTTCCCGGGACAGGGTGAATGGCTACACCTTC | CASSSRDRVNGYTF
TRBD2 | TRBJ2-3 | - | TRBV28 | TGTGCCAGCAGTTTATCAGCGGGAGTCCCTCCTGACGCAGATACGCAGTATTTT | CASSLSAGVPPDADTQYF
- | TRBJ2-7 | few | TRBV19 | TGTGCCAGTAGTAGGGACTTAATGCGGGAGCAGTACTTC | CASSRDLMREQYF
TRBD2 | TRBJ2-5 | - | TRBV11-3 | TGTGCCAGCAGCCCGACTAGCGGGGGGTGGGAGACCCAGTACTTC | CASSPTSGGWETQYF
TRBD2 | TRBJ2-1 | - | TRBV6-5 | TGTGCCAGCAGTTACTCGAGTAGCGGGATCTACAATGAGCAGTTCTTC | CASSYSSSGIYNEQFF
TRBD2 | TRBJ2-7 | - | TRBV4-1 | TGCGCCAGCAGCCTAGGGGCGACTAGCGGGTCCTACGAGCAGTACTTC | CASSLGATSGSYEQYF
- | TRBJ1-1 | - | TRBV5-1 | TGCGCCAGCAGCTTGGATCCACAGGGAGAAGCTTTCTTT | CASSLDPQGEAFF
- | TRBJ1-5 | - | TRBV2 | TGTGCCAGCACAATAGGAGATAGCAATCAGCCCCAGCATTTT | CASTIGDSNQPQHF
TRBD1 | TRBJ2-5 | - | TRBV7-8 | TGTGCCAGCAGCCAGCGGACAGGGGGCGGGACCCAGTACTTC | CASSQRTGGGTQYF
TRBD1 | TRBJ1-2 | - | TRBV29-1 | TGCAGCGCCCAGGATCAGACAGGGTGGGGCTACACCTTC | CSAQDQTGWGYTF
TRBD2 | TRBJ2-5 | - | TRBV11-2 | TGTGCCAGCAGCTTAGTCGCTAGCGGGAGAGGGACCCAGTACTTC | CASSLVASGRGTQYF
TRBD2 | TRBJ2-3 | - | TRBV7-3 | TGTGCCAGCAGTAGAGCGGGGGGGTCCACAGATACGCAGTATTTT | CASSRAGGSTDTQYF
TRBD2 | TRBJ2-4 | - | TRBV4-2 | TGTGCCAGCAGCCAAGAACCGGGGACTAGCGGGGCCCTAAACATTCAGTACTTC | CASSQEPGTSGALNIQYF
- | TRBJ2-5 | - | TRBV7-9 | TGTGCCAGCAGCTCCGGGACAGCGGGAGAGACCCAGTACTTC | CASSSGTAGETQYF
- | TRBJ2-1 | few | TRBV28 | TGTGCCAGCAGTTTGGGGGTGGGACAAAACAATGAGCAGTTCTTC | CASSLGVGQNNEQFF
- | TRBJ2-7 | - | TRBV28 | TGTGCCAGCAGTTTATCGGGACTTACCTACGAGCAGTACTTC | CASSLSGLTYEQYF
TRBD2 | TRBJ2-7 | - | TRBV27 | TGTGCCAGCAGTCCCGGGACTAGCGGGATTCTAGGTTTACGCGAGCAGTACTTC | CASSPGTSGILGLREQYF
TRBD1 | TRBJ2-1 | once | TRBV7-6 | TGTGCCAGCAGCTTAGACAGGGGGTGGGAGCAGTTCTTC | CASSLDRGWEQFF
- | TRBJ1-4 | - | TRBV7-9 | TGTGCCAGCAGCCTCGACCAAGGGAGGGACGGCGGTTATTTTGAAAAACTGTTTTTT | CASSLDQGRDGGYFEKLFF
- | TRBJ2-3 | - | TRBV11-1 | TGTGCCAGCAGCTTACGCGGGTCGAGCAGGGATACGCAGTATTTT | CASSLRGSSRDTQYF
TRBD1 | TRBJ1-3 | - | TRBV11-2 | TGTGCCAGCAGCTTGGAGGGGGCGTGGGGAAACACCATATATTTT | CASSLEGAWGNTIYF
- | TRBJ1-1 | - | TRBV4-2 | TGTGCCAGCAGCCAAGCCCCGGGACACAATATGAACACTGAAGCTTTCTTT | CASSQAPGHNMNTEAFF
- | TRBJ2-7 | - | TRBV2 | TGTGCCAGCAGTGAAGCGAGCCTAGTCCCGGGTGACGAGCAGTACTTC | CASSEASLVPGDEQYF
- | TRBJ1-6 | - | TRBV28 | TGTGCCAGCAGTTTAATGGGGCAGGGGCATTCACCCCTCCACTTT | CASSLMGQGHSPLHF
TRBD2 | TRBJ2-7 | once | TRBV15 | TGTGCCACCAGGACAAGCGGGGGGTACGAGCAGTACTTC | CATRTSGGYEQYF
- | TRBJ2-7 | - | TRBV29-1 | TGCAGCGTTGTTGTCGCCTACGAGCAGTACTTC | CSVVVAYEQYF
- | TRBJ1-4 | - | TRBV5-6 | TGTGCCAGCAGCCGTCAGGGGTTTACTAATGAAAAACTGTTTTTT | CASSRQGFTNEKLFF
- | TRBJ1-1 | - | TRBV27 | TGTGCCAGCATTACGGGTACTGAAGCTTTCTTT | CASITGTEAFF
- | TRBJ1-1 | - | TRBV28 | TGTGCCAGCAGCCCGAGAATGAACACTGAAGCTTTCTTT | CASSPRMNTEAFF
- | TRBJ2-2 | - | TRBV4-1 | TGCGCCAGCGGCTTAAGGGACACAAACACCGGGGAGCTGTTTTTT | CASGLRDTNTGELFF
TRBD1 | TRBJ1-4 | - | TRBV2 | TGTGCCAGCAGACGGGACAGTTCAATTTCTTTT | CASRRDSSISF
- | TRBJ2-3 | - | TRBV7-3 | TGTGCCAGCAGCCCACAGGGAGGGGGAGCAGATACGCAGTATTTT | CASSPQGGGADTQYF
- | TRBJ1-5 | - | TRBV2 | TGTGCCAGCAGTGAAGCGCGGCGATATAGCAATCAGCCCCAGCATTTT | CASSEARRYSNQPQHF
- | TRBJ1-3 | - | TRBV5-1 | TGCGCCAGCAGCTTGGAGAACAGCAGGATGCCCTCTGGAAACACCATATATTTT | CASSLENSRMPSGNTIYF
- | TRBJ1-2 | - | TRBV30 | TGTGCCTGGAACAGGGACGATGGCTACACCTTC | CAWNRDDGYTF
- | TRBJ2-7 | - | TRBV27 | TGTGCCAGCAGCCCCCTAGTAGGCGGAAGCTACGAGCAGTACTTC | CASSPLVGGSYEQYF
- | TRBJ2-3 | - | TRBV6-5 | TGTGCCAGCCGCGGTAGCACAGATACGCAGTATTTT | CASRGSTDTQYF